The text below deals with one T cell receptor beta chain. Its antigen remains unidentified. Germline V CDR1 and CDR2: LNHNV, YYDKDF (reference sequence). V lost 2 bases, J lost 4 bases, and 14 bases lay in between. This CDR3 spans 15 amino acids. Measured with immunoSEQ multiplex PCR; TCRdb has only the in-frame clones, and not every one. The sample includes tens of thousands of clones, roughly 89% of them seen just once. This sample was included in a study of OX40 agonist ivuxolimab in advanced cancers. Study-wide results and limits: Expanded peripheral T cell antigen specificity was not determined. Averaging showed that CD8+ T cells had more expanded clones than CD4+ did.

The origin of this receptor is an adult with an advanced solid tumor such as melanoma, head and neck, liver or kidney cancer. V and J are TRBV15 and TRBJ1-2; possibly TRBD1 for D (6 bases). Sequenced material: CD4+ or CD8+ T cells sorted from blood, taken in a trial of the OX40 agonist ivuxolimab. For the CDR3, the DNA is TGTGCCACCAGCAGAACAGGGTCCCGGGGCTATGGCTACACCTTC. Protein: CATSRTGSRGYGYTF.